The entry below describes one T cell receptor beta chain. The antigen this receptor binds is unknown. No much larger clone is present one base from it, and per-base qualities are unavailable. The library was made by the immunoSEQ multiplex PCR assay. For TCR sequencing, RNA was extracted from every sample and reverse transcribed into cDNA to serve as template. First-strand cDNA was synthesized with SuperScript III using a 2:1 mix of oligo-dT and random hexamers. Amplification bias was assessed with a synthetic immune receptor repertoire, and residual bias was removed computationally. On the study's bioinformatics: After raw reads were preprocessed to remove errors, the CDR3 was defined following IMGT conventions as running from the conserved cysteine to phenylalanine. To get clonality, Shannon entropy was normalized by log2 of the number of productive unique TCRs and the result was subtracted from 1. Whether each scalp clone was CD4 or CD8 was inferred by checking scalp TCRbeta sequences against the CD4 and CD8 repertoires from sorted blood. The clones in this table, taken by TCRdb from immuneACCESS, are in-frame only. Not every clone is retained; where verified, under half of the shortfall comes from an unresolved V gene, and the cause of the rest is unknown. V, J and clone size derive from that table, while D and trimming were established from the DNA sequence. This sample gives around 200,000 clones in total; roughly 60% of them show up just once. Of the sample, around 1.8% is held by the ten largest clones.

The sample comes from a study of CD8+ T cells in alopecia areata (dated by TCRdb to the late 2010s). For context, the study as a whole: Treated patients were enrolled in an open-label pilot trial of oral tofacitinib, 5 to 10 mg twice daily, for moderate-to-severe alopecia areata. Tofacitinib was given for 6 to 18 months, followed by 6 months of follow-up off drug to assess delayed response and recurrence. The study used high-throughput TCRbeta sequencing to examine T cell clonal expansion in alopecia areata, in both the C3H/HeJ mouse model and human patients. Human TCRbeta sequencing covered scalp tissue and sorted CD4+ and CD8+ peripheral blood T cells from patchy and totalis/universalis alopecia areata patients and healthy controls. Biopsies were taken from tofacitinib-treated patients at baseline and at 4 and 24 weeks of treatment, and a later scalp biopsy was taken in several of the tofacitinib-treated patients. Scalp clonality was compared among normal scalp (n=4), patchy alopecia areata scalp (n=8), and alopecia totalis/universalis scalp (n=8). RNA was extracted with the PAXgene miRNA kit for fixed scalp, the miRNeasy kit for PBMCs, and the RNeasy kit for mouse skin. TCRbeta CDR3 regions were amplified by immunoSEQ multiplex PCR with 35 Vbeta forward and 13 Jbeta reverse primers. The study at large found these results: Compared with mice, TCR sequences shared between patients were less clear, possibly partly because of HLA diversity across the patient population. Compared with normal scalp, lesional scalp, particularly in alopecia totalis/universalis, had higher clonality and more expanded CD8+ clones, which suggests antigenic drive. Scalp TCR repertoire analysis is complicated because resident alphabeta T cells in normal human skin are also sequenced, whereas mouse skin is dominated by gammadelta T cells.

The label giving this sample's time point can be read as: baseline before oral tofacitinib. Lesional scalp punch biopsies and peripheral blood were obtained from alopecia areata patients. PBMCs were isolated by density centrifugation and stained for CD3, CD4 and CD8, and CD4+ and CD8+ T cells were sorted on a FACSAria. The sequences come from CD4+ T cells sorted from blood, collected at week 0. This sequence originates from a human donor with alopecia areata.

DNA sequence: TGTGCCAGCAGCTTATGGGTGTCACAAGAGACCCAGTACTTC. It specifies CASSLWVSQETQYF. The rearranged segments are TRBV5-6 and TRBJ2-5, with the D segment identity uncertain. The CDR3 goes from the cysteine to the phenylalanine over 14 residues. Just CDR3 DNA is preserved here, 42 bases in frame from base 1. Trimming takes 2 bases from V and 2 bases from J, and the germline ends sit 10 bases apart. CDR1 and CDR2 are drawn from the germline V gene: SGHDT, YYEEEE.